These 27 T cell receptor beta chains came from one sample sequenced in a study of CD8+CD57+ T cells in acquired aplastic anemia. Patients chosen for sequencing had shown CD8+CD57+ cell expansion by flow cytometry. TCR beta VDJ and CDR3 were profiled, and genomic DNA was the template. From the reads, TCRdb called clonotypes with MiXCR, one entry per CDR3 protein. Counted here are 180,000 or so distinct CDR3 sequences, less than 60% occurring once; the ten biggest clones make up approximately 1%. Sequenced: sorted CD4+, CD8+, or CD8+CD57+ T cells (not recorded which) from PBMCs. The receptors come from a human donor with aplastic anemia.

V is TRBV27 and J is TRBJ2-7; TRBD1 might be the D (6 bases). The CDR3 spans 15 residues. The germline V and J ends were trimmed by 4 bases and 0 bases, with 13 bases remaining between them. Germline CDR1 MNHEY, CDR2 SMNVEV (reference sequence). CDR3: CASSSRGGPSYEQYF. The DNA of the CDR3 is TGTGCCAGCAGTTCCAGGGGTGGGCCCTCCTACGAGCAGTACTTC.

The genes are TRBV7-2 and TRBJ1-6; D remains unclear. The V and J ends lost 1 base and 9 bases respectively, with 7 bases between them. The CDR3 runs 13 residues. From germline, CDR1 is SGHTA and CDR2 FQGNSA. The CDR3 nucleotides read TGTGCCAGCAGCTTAGATGTGTTTTCACCCCTCCACTTT. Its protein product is CASSLDVFSPLHF.

The CDR3 loop is CASSEDQFTSVYNEQFF. In DNA, the CDR3 is TGTGCCAGCAGTGAAGATCAGTTCACTAGCGTTTACAATGAGCAGTTCTTC. The chain recombines TRBV2 with TRBJ2-1, with 7 positions matching TRBD2. The CDR3 has 17 amino acids. J lost 4 bases, V lost 1 base, and 10 bases had no gene match. From germline, CDR1 is SNHLY and CDR2 FYNNEI.

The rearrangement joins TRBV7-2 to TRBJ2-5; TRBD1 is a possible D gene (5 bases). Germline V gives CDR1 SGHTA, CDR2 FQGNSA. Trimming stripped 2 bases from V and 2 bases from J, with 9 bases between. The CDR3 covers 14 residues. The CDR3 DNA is TGTGCCAGCAGCTTAAGGTCAGGGCAAGAGACCCAGTACTTC. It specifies CASSLRSGQETQYF.

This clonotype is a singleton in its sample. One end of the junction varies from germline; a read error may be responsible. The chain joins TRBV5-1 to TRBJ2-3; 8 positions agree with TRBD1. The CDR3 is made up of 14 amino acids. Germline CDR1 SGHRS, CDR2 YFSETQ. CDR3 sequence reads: CASSLVTGEDTRYF. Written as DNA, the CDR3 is TGCGCCAGCAGCTTGGTGACAGGGGAAGATACGCGGTATTTT.

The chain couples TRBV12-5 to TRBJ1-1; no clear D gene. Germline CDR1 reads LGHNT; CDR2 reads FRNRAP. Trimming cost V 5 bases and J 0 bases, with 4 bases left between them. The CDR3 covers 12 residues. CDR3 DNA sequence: TGTGCTAGTGGTAAATTGAACACTGAAGCTTTCTTT. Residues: CASGKLNTEAFF.

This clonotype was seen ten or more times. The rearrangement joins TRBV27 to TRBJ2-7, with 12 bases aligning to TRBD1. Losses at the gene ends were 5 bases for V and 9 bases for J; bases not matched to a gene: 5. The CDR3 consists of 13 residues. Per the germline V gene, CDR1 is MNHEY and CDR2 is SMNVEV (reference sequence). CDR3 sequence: CASSGTGGAGQYF. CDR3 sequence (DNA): TGTGCCAGCAGTGGGACAGGGGGCGCGGGGCAGTACTTC.

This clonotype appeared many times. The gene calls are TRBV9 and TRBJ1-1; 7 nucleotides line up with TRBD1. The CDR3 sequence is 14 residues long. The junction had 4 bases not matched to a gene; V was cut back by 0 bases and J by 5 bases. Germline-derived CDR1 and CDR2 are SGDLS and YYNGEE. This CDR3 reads CASSVDAGGTEAFF. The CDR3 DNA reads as TGTGCCAGCAGCGTAGACGCAGGGGGAACTGAAGCTTTCTTT.

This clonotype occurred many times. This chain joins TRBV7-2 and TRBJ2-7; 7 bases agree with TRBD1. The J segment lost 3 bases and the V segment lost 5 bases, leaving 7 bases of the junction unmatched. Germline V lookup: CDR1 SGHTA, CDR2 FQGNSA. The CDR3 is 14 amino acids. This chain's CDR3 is CASSPRDSVYEQYF. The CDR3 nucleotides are TGTGCCAGCAGCCCCCGGGACAGCGTCTACGAGCAGTACTTC.

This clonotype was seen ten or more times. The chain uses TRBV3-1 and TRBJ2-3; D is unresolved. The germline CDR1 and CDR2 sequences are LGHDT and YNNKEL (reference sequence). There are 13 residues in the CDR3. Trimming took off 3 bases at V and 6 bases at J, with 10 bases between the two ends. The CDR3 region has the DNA TGTGCCAGCAGCCAGATCCTTTGGGATACGCAGTATTTT. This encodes CASSQILWDTQYF.

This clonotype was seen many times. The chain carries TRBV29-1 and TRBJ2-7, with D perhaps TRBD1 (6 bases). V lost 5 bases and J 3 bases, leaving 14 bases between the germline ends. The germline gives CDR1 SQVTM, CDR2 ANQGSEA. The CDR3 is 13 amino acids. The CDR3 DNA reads TGCAGCGTTCGTGTGACAGGCGGCTACGAGCAGTACTTC. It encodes CSVRVTGGYEQYF.

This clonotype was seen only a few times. CDR3 nucleotide sequence: TGTGCCAGTAGTTTGGGACAGGGGATAAATCAGCCCCAGCATTTT. It encodes CASSLGQGINQPQHF. The V and J genes are TRBV19 and TRBJ1-5; 10 bases align to TRBD1. The trim removed 5 bases at V and 4 bases at J, leaving 5 bases unmatched. In germline, CDR1 is LNHDA, CDR2 SQIVND (reference sequence). CDR3 length equals 15 residues.

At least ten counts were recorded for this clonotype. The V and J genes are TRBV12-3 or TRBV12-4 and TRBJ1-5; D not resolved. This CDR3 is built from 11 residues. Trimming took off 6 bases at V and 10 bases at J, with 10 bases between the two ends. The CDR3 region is CASSNNVPQHF. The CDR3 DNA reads TGTGCCAGCAGCAACAACGTACCCCAGCATTTT.

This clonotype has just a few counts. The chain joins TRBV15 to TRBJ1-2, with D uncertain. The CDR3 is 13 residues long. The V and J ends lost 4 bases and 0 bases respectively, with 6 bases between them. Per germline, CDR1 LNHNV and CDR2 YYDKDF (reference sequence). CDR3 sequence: CATSIVANYGYTF. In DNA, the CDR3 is TGTGCCACCAGCATAGTCGCTAACTATGGCTACACCTTC.

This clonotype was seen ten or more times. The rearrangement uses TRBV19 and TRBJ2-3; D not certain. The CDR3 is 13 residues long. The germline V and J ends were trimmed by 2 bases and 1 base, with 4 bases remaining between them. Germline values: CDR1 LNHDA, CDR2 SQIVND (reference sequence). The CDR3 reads CASSIWGTDTQYF. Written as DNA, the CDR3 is TGTGCCAGTAGTATATGGGGCACAGATACGCAGTATTTT.

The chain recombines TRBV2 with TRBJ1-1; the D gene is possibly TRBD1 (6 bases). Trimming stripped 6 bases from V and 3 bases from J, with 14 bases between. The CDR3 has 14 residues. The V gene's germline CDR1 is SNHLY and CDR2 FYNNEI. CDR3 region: CASRTGGGYTEAFF. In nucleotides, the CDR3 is TGTGCCAGCAGGACGGGGGGCGGGTACACTGAAGCTTTCTTT.

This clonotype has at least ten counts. This CDR3 is CSASQGVDTEAFF. The CDR3 DNA reads as TGCAGTGCTAGCCAGGGGGTGGACACTGAAGCTTTCTTT. J is TRBJ1-1 and V is TRBV20-1; 7 bases are a match to TRBD1. The CDR3 loop spans 13 amino acids. J was trimmed by 3 bases and V by 3 bases; bases with no gene match: 4. CDR1 and CDR2 (germline): DFQATT, SNEGSKA (reference sequence).

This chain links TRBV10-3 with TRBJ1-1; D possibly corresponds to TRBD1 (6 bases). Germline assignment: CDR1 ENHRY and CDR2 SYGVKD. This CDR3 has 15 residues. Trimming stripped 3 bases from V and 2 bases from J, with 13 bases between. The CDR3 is CAISDRQVRNTEAFF. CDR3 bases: TGTGCCATCAGTGACAGACAGGTACGAAACACTGAAGCTTTCTTT.

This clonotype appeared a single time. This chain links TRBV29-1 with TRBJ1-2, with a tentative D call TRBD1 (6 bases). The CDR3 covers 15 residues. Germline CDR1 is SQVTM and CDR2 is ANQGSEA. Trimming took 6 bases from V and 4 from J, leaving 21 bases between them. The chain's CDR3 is CSVGKGGEGSYGYTF. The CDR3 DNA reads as TGCAGCGTGGGAAAGGGGGGGGAAGGCAGCTATGGCTACACCTTC.

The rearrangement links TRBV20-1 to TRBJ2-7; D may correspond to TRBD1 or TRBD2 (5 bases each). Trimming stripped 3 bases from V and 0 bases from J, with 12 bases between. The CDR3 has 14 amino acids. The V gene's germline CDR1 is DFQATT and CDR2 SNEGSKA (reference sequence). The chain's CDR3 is CSASEAGSSYEQYF. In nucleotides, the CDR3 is TGCAGTGCTAGTGAGGCAGGGAGCTCCTACGAGCAGTACTTC.

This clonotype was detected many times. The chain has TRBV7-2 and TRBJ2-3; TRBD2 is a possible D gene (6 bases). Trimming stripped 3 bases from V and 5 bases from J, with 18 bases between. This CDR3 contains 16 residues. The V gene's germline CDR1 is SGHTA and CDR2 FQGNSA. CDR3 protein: CASSLGGRRYIDTQYF. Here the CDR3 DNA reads TGTGCCAGCAGCTTGGGGGGTAGAAGGTATATAGATACGCAGTATTTT. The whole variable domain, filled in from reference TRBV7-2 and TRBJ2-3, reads GAGVSQSPSNKVTEKGKDVELRCDPISGHTALYWYRQSLGQGLEFLIYFQGNSAPDKSGLPSDRFSAERTGGSVSTLTIQRTQQEDSAVYLCASSLGGRRYIDTQYFGPGTRLTVL.

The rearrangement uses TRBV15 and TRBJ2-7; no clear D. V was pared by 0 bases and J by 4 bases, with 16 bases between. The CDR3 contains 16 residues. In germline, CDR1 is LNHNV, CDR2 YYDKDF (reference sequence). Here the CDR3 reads CATSRDLGLNKYEQYF. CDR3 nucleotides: TGTGCCACCAGCAGAGATTTGGGCCTTAACAAGTACGAGCAGTACTTC. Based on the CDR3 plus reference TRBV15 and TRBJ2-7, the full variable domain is DAMVIQNPRYQVTQFGKPVTLSCSQTLNHNVMYWYQQKSSQAPKLLFHYYDKDFNNEADTPDNFQSRRPNTSFCFLDIRSPGLGDTAMYLCATSRDLGLNKYEQYFGPGTRLTVT.

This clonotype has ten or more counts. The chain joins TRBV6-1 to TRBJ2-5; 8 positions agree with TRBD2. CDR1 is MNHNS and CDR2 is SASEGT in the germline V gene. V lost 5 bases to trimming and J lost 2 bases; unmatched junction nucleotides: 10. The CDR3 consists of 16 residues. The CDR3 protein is CASSTTVLAGQETQYF. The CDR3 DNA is TGTGCCAGCAGTACAACCGTGTTAGCGGGGCAAGAGACCCAGTACTTC.

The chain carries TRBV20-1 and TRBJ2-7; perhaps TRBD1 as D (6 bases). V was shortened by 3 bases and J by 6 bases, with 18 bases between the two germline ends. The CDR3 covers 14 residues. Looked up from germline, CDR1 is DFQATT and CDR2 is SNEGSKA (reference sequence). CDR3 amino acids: CSASGTFGAREQYF. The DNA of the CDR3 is TGCAGTGCTAGTGGGACATTTGGTGCACGCGAGCAGTACTTC.

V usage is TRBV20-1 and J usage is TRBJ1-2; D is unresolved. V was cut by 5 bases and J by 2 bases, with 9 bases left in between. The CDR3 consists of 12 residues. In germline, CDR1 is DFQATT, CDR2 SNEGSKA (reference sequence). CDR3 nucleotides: TGCAGTGCTGTCCGGGAGAACTATGGCTACACCTTC. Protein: CSAVRENYGYTF.

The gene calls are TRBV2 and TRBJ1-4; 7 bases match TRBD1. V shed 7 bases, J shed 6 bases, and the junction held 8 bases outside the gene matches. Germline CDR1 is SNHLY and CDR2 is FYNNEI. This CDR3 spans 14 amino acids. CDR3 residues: CASTSGTGDEKLFF. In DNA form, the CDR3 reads TGTGCCAGCACATCGGGAACAGGGGATGAAAAACTGTTTTTT.

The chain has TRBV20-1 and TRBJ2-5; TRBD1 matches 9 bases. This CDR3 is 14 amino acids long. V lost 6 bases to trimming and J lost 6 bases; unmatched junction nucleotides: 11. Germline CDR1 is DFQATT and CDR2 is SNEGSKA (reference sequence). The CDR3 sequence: CSADGTGRGKTQYF. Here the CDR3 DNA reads TGCAGTGCAGACGGGACAGGGCGAGGGAAGACCCAGTACTTC.